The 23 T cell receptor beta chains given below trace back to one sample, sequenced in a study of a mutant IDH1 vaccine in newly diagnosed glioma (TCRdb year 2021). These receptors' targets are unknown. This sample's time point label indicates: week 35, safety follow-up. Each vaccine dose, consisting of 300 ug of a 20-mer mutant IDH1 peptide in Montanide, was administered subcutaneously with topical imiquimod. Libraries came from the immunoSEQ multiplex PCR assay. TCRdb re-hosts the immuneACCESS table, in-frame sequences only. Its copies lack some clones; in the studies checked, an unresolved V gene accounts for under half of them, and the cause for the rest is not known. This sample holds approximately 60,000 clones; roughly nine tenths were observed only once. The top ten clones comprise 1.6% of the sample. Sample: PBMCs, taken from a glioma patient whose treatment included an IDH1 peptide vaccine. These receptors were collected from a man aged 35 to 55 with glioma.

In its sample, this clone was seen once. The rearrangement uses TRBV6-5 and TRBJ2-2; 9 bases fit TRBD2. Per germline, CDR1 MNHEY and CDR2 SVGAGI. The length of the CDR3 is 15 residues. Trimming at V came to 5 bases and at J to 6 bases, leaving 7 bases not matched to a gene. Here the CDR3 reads CASSITGLASGELFF. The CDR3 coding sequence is TGTGCCAGCAGTATTACGGGACTAGCCTCCGGGGAGCTGTTTTTT.

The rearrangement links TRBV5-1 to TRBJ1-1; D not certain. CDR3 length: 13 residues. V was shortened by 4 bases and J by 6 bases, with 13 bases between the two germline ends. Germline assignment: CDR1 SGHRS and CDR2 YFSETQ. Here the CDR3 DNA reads TGCGCCAGCAGCGGGTGGGGTTCGCCTGAAGCTTTCTTT. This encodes CASSGWGSPEAFF.

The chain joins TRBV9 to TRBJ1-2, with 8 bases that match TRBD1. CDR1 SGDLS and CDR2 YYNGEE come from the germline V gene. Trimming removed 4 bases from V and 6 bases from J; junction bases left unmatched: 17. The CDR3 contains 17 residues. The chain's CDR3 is CASSRQGATGGRDGYTF. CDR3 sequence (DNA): TGTGCCAGCAGCCGCCAGGGAGCCACAGGGGGACGGGATGGCTACACCTTC.

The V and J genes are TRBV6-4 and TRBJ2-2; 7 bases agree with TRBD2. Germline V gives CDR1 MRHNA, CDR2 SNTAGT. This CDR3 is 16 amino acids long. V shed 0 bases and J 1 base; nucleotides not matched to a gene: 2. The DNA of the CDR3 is TGTGCCAGCAGTGACTCGGGCGGGGGGAACACCGGGGAGCTGTTTTTT. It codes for CASSDSGGGNTGELFF.

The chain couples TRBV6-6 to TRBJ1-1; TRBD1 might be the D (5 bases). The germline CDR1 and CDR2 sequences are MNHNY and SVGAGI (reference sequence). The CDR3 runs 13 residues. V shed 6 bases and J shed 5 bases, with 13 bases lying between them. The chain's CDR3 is CASRLEGNTEAFF. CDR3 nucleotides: TGTGCCAGCAGACTTGAGGGGAATACTGAAGCTTTCTTT.

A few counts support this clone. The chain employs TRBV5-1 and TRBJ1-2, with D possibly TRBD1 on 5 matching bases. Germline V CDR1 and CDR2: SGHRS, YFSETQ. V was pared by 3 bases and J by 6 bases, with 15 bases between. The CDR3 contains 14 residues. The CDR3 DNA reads TGCGCCAGCAGCTCGGGTTTTAGGGGAGATGGCTACACCTTC. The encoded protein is CASSSGFRGDGYTF.

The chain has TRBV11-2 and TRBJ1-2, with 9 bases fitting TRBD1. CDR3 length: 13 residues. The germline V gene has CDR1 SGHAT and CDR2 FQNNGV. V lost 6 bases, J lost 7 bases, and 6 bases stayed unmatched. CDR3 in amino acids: CASSPDRGSGYTF. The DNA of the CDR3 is TGTGCCAGCAGTCCGGACAGGGGTAGTGGCTACACCTTC.

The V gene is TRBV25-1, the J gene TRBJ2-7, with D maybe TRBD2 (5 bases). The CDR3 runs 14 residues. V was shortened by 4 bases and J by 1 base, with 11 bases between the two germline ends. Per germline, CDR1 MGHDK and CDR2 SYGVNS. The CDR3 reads CASSAAGESYEQYF. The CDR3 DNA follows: TGTGCCAGCAGTGCGGCGGGCGAGTCCTACGAGCAGTACTTC.

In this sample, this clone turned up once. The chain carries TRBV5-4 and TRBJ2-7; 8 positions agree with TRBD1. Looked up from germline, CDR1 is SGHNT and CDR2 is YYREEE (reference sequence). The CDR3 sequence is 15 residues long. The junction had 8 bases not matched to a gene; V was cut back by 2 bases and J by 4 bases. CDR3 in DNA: TGTGCCAGCAGCTTTGTCGGACAGGGTAGTTACGAGCAGTACTTC. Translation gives CASSFVGQGSYEQYF.

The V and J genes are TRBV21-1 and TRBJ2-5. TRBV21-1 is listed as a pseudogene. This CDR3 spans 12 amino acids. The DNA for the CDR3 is TGTGCCAGCAGCAAGGCAGCAGAGACCCAGTACTTC. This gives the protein CASSKAAETQYF.

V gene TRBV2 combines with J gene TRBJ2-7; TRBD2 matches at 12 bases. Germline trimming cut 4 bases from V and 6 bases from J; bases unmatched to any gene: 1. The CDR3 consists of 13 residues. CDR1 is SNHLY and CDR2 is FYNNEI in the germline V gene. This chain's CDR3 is CASSVTSGSEQYF. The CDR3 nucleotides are TGTGCCAGCAGTGTGACTAGCGGGAGCGAGCAGTACTTC.

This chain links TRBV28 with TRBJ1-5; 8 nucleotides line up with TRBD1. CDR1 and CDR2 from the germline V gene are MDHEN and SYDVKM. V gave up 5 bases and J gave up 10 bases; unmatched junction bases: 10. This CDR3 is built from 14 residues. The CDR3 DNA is TGTGCCAGCAGTATCACGACAGGGGTTGGACCCCAGCATTTT. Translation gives CASSITTGVGPQHF.

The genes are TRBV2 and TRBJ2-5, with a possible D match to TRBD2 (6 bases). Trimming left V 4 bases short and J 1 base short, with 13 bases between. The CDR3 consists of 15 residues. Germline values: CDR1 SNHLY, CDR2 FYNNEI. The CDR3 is CASSVGTGAQETQYF. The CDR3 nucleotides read TGTGCCAGCAGTGTGGGGACGGGAGCCCAAGAGACCCAGTACTTC.

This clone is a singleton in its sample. The CDR3: CSASSSRAQFF. The CDR3 region has the DNA TGCAGTGCTAGTTCTTCGAGAGCACAGTTCTTC. The chain combines TRBV20-1 with TRBJ2-1; D remains ambiguous. The CDR3 length is 11 residues. Germline V gives CDR1 DFQATT, CDR2 SNEGSKA (reference sequence). Trimming stripped 3 bases from V and 13 bases from J, with 13 bases between.

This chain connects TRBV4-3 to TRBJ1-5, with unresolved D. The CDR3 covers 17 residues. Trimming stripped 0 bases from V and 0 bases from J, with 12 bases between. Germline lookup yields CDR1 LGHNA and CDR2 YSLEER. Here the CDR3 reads CASSQDRRRDSNQPQHF. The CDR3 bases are TGCGCCAGCAGCCAAGATAGACGCAGAGATAGCAATCAGCCCCAGCATTTT.

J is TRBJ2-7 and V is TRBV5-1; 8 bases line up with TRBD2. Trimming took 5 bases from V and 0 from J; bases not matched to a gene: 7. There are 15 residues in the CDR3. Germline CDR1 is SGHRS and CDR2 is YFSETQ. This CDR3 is CASSGTGGSSYEQYF. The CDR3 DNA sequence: TGCGCCAGCAGTGGGACGGGAGGGAGCTCCTACGAGCAGTACTTC. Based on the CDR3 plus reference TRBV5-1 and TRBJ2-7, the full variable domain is KAGVTQTPRYLIKTRGQQVTLSCSPISGHRSVSWYQQTPGQGLQFLFEYFSETQRNKGNFPGRFSGRQFSNSRSEMNVSTLELGDSALYLCASSGTGGSSYEQYFGPGTRLTVT.

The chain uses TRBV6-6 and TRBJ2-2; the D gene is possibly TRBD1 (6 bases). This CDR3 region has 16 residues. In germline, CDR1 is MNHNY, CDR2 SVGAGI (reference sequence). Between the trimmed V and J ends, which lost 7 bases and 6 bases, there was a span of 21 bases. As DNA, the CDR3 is TGTGCCAGCATCTTATCTAACAGGGCGGTGTCCGGGGAGCTGTTTTTT. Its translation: CASILSNRAVSGELFF.

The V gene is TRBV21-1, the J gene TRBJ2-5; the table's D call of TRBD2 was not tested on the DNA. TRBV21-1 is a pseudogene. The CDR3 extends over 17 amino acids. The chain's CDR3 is CASSKKELEGFKGPQYF. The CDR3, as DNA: TGTGCCAGCAGCAAGAAGGAGTTGGAGGGGTTTAAGGGTCCCCAGTACTTC.

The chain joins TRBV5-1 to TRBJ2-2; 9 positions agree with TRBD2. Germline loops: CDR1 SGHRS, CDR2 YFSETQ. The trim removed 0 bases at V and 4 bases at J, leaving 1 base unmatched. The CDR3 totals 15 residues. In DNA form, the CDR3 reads TGCGCCAGCAGCTTGGTAGCGGGAGCCACCGGGGAGCTGTTTTTT. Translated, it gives CASSLVAGATGELFF. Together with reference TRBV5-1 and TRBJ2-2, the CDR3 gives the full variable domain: KAGVTQTPRYLIKTRGQQVTLSCSPISGHRSVSWYQQTPGQGLQFLFEYFSETQRNKGNFPGRFSGRQFSNSRSEMNVSTLELGDSALYLCASSLVAGATGELFFGEGSRLTVL.

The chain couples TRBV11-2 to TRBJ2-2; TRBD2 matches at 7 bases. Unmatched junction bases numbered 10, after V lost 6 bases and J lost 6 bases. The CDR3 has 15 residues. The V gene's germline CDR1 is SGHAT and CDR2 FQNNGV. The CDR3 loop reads CASSFSGTTAGELFF. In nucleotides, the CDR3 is TGTGCCAGCAGTTTTTCCGGGACTACGGCCGGGGAGCTGTTTTTT. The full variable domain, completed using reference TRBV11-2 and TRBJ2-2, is EAGVAQSPRYKIIEKRQSVAFWCNPISGHATLYWYQQILGQGPKLLIQFQNNGVVDDSQLPKDRFSAERLKGVDSTLKIQPAKLEDSAVYLCASSFSGTTAGELFFGEGSRLTVL.

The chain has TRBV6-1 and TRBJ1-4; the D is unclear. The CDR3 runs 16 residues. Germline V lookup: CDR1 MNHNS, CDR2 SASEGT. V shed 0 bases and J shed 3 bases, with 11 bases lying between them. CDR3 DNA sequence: TGTGCCAGCAGTGAAGCAGGTGGGCAACCTAATGAAAAACTGTTTTTT. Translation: CASSEAGGQPNEKLFF.

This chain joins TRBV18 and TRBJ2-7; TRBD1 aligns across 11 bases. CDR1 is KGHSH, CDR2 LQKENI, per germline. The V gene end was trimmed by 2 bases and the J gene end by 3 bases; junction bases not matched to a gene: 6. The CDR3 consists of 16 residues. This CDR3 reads CASSPRPGQGGYEQYF. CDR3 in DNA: TGTGCCAGCTCACCAAGACCGGGACAGGGGGGCTACGAGCAGTACTTC.

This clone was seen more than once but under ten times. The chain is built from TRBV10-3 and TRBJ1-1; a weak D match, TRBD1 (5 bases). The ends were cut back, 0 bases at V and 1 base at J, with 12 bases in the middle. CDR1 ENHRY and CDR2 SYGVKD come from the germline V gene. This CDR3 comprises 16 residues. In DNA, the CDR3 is TGTGCCATCAGTGAGTCGGAAGGGGCGTCGAACACTGAAGCTTTCTTT. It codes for CAISESEGASNTEAFF.